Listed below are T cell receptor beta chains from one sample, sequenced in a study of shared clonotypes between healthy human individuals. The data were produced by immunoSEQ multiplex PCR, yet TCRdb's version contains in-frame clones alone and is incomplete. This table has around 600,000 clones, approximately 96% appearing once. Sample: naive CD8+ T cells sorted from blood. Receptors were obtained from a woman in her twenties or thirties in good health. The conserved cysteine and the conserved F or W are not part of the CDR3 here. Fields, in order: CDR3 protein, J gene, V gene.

ASSQGPGTGDSPLH	TRBJ1-6	TRBV4-1
ASSRAGGRVGNYGYT	TRBJ1-2	TRBV5-1
ASSSTGYGDTEAF	TRBJ1-1	TRBV6-5
ASSLGQGRREKLF	TRBJ1-4	TRBV5-4
ASSLLPGQGALGQF	TRBJ2-1	TRBV28
ASSLPGTGGSNEQF	TRBJ2-1	TRBV27
ASSLVGLGTGVTEAF	TRBJ1-1	TRBV11-2
ASPQQGRAKNIQY	TRBJ2-4	TRBV5-5
ASSVTGTDYEQY	TRBJ2-7	TRBV6-1
ASSENLGVLTEAF	TRBJ1-1	TRBV2
ASSERQAGGPQH	TRBJ1-5	TRBV27
ASSLADSNTEAF	TRBJ1-1	TRBV7-8
ASSLSFGQGAYEQY	TRBJ2-7	TRBV27
ASSLLSLKVDEQF	TRBJ2-1	TRBV7-9
ASRERTESLNTEAF	TRBJ1-1	TRBV28
ASSLGLGRGDTQY	TRBJ2-3	TRBV27
SAGKRQAGSGTEAF	TRBJ1-1	TRBV29-1